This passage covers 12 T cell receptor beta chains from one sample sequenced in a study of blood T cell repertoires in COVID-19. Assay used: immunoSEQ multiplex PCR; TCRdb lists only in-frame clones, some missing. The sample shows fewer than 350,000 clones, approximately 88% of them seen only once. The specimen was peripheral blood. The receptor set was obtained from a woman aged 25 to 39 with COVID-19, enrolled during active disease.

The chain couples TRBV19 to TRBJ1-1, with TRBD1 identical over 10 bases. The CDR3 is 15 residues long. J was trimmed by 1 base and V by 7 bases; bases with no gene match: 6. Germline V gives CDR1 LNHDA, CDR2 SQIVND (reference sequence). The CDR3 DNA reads TGTGCCAGTAAGCCGGACAGGGGGTGGAACACTGAAGCTTTCTTT. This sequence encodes CASKPDRGWNTEAFF.

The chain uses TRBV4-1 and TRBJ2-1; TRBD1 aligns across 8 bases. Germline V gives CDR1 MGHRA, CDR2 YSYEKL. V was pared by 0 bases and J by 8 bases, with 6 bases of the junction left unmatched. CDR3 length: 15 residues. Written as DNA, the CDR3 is TGCGCCAGCAGCCAAGAGGAGACAGGGGCTTATGAGCAGTTCTTC. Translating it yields CASSQEETGAYEQFF.

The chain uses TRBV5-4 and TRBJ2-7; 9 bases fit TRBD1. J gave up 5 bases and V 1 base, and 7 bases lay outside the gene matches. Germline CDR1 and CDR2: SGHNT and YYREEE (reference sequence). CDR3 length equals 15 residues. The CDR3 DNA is TGTGCCAGCAGCTTGCCCTACAGGGGGCTTGACGAGCAGTACGTC. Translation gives CASSLPYRGLDEQYV.

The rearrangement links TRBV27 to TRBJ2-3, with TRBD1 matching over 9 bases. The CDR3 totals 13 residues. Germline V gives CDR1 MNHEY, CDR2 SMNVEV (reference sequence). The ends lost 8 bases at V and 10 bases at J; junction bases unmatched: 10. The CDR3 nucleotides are TGTGCCAGCGGGTCGACGGACAGGGGCTCGCAGTATTTT. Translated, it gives CASGSTDRGSQYF.

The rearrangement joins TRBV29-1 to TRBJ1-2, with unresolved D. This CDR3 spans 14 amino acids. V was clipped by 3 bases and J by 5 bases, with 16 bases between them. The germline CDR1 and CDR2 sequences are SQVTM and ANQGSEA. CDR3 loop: CSVEQKRVGYGYTF. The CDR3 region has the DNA TGCAGCGTTGAGCAGAAGAGGGTCGGGTATGGCTACACCTTC.

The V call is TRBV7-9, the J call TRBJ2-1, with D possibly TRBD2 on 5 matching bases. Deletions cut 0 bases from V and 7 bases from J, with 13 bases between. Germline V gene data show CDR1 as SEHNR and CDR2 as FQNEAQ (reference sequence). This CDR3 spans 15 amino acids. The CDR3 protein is CASSLASPRENEQFF. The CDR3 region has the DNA TGTGCCAGCAGCTTAGCCTCTCCAAGGGAGAATGAGCAGTTCTTC. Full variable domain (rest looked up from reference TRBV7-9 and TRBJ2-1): DTGVSQNPRHKITKRGQNVTFRCDPISEHNRLYWYRQTLGQGPEFLTYFQNEAQLEKSRLLSDRFSAERPKGSFSTLEIQRTEQGDSAMYLCASSLASPRENEQFFGPGTRLTVL.

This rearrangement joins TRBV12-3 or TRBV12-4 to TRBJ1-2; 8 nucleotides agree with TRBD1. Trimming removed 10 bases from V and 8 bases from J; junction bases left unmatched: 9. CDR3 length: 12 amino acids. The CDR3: CATLDRAGGYTF. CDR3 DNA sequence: TGTGCCACCCTGGACAGGGCGGGGGGCTACACCTTC.

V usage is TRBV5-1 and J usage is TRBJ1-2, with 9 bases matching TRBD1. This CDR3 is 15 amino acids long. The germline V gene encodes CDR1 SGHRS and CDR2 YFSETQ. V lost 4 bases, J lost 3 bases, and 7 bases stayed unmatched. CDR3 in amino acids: CASSLGTGWDYGYTF. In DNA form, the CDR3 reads TGCGCCAGCAGCCTTGGGACAGGGTGGGACTATGGCTACACCTTC.

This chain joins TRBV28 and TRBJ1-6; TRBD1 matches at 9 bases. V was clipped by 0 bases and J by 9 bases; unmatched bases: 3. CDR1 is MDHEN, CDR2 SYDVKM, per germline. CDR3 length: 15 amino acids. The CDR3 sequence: CASSLWSQGASPLHF. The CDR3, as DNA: TGTGCCAGCAGTTTATGGTCACAGGGGGCTTCACCCCTCCACTTT.

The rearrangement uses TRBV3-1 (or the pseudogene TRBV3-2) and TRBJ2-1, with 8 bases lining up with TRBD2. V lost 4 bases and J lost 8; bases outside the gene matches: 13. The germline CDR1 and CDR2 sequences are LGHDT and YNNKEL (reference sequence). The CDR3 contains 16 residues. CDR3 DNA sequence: TGTGCCAGCAGCCCTACCCTGGGCGGGGGGATCTATGAGCAGTTCTTC. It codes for CASSPTLGGGIYEQFF.

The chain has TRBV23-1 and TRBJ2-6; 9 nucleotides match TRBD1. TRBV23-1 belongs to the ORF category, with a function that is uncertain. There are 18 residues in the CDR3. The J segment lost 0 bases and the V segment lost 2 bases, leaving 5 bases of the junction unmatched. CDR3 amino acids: CASSQGQGPPSGANVLTF. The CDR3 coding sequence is TGCGCCAGCAGTCAAGGACAGGGGCCCCCCTCTGGGGCCAACGTCCTGACTTTC.

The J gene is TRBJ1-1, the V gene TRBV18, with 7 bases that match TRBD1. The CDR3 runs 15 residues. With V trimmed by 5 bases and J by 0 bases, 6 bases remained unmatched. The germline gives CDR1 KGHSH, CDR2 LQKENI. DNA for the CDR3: TGTGCCAGCTCAACCGGGACAGTTATGAACACTGAAGCTTTCTTT. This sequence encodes CASSTGTVMNTEAFF.